The subject of this entry is one T cell receptor (beta chain). Its matching antigen is unknown. This entry is derived from a study of post-analysis software for immune sequencing data. Study-level background: Relapsing-remitting, secondary progressive and progressive-relapsing multiple sclerosis were all included among the disease courses.

Sequencing libraries made from TCR beta cDNA carried unique molecular identifiers. With roughly 1 to 11 million T cells as the source, a few hundred thousand cDNA molecules resulted. One entry per CDR3 protein results from TCRdb running MiXCR on the PCR reads. Of about 820,000 distinct CDR3 sequences in the sample, under 70% were seen once. V was cut by 1 base and J by 2 bases, with 14 bases left in between. CDR3 length equals 16 residues. The germline V gene encodes CDR1 SGHVS and CDR2 FNYEAQ. Study-wide points: The authors found that F measure strongly co-clustered same-batch samples. Among four or five TRBV segments more frequent in patients than controls were TRBV5-6, TRBV5-1 and TRBV20-1. The normalized Chao1 diversity of multiple sclerosis patients was significantly lower than that of controls.

The sequenced sample consisted of blood. The source of this sequence is a girl between 10 and 17 years old with multiple sclerosis. The chain carries TRBV7-6 and TRBJ2-5; weak D call: TRBD1 (6 bases). CDR3 residues: CASSLGLGARQETQYF. CDR3 sequence (DNA): TGTGCCAGCAGCTTAGGGCTGGGGGCTCGGCAAGAGACCCAGTACTTC.